This T cell receptor beta chain was captured by sequencing in a study of blood T cell repertoires in COVID-19. Across the whole study: Donors in the United States, Italy and Spain gave samples during acute or convalescent COVID-19.

Clones were sequenced by immunoSEQ multiplex PCR, and TCRdb holds only the in-frame ones, with some missing. This table holds 200,000 to 250,000 clones, about 87% found once. Germline values: CDR1 MRHNA, CDR2 SNTAGT. The CDR3 spans 18 residues. Trimming took 2 bases from V and 5 from J, leaving 22 bases between them. The TCR sequence derives from a woman aged 30 to 39 with COVID-19, enrolled during active disease. V and J are TRBV6-4 and TRBJ1-3, with no clear D. Specimen: peripheral blood. The CDR3 here is CASSDPRWTGNLRNTIYF. As DNA, the CDR3 is TGTGCCAGCAGTGACCCTAGGTGGACGGGAAACTTAAGAAACACCATATATTTT.